Here is one TCR beta chain with its context. Clones were read by immunoSEQ multiplex PCR, and TCRdb kept only the in-frame ones, dropping some. This sample carries roughly 660,000 clones, around 89% of them seen once, and the ten largest clones take around 0.01%. The source of the sample is a study of shared T cell receptors in the human thymus. The CDR3 extends over 18 amino acids. Unmatched junction bases numbered 11, after V lost 5 bases and J lost 1 base. The germline CDR1 and CDR2 sequences are SGHVS and FQNEAQ. A further study also used this sample, focusing on human thymus T cells. That work adds: It was healthy Finnish infants having corrective surgery for congenital heart defects who were the donors. Corrective heart surgery yielded the resections from which the thymus tissue came.

The sample taken for sequencing was thymocytes. The chain carries TRBV7-8 and TRBJ2-5, with 12 bases fitting TRBD1. The sequence was collected from a boy less than two years old with a congenital heart defect. The CDR3 here is CASSRRDRGRTAQETQYF. CDR3 nucleotides: TGTGCCAGCAGCCGCCGGGACAGGGGGCGGACTGCCCAAGAGACCCAGTACTTC.